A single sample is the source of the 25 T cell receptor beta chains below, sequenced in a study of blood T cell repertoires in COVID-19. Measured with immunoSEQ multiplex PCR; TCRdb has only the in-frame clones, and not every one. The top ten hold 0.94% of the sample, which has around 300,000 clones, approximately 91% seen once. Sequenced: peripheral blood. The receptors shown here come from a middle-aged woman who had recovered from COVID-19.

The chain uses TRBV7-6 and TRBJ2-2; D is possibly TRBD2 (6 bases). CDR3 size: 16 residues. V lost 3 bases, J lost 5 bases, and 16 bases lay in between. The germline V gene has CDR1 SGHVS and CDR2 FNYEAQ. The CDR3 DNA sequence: TGTGCCAGCAGCTTTGGCCCGGGAGCGCAGACCGGGGAGCTGTTTTTT. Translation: CASSFGPGAQTGELFF.

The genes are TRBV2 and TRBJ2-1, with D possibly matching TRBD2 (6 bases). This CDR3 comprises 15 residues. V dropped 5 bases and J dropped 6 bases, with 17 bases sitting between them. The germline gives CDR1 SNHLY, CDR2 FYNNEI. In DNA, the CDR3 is TGTGCCAGCAGTATAACTAGCCATCTCGCCAATGAGCAGTTCTTC. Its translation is CASSITSHLANEQFF.

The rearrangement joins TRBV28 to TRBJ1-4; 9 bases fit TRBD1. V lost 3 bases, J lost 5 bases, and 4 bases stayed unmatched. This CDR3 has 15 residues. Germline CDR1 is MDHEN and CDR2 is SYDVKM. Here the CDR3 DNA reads TGTGCCAGCAGTTTTGTCGGACAGGGGAATGAAAAACTGTTTTTT. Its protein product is CASSFVGQGNEKLFF.

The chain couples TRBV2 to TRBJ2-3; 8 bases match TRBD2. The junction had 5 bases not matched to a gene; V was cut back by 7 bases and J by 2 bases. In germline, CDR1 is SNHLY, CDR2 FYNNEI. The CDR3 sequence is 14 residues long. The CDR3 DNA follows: TGTGCCAGCATCCGGGAGGGAAACACAGATACGCAGTATTTT. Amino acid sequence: CASIREGNTDTQYF.

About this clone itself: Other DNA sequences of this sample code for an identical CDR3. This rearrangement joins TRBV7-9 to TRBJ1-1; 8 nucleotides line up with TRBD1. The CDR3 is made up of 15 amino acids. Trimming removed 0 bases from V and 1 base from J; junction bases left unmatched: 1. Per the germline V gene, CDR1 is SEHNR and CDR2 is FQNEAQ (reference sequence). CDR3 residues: CASSLAGTGNTEAFF. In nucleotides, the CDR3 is TGTGCCAGCAGCTTAGCGGGGACAGGGAACACTGAAGCTTTCTTT.

The CDR3 sequence: CASSLLETVGNTEAFF. The CDR3 DNA follows: TGTGCCAGCAGCTTGCTCGAGACAGTGGGGAACACTGAAGCTTTCTTT. The chain carries TRBV5-8 and TRBJ1-1, with D perhaps matching TRBD1 (5 bases). The CDR3 contains 16 residues. The V gene's germline CDR1 is SGHTS and CDR2 YDEGEE. V lost 1 base, J lost 1 base, and 14 bases lay in between.

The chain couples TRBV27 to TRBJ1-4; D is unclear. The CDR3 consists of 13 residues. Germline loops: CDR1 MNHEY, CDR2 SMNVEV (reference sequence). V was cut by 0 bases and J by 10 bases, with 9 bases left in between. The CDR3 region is CASSLSQSGKLFF. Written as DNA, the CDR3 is TGTGCCAGCAGTTTATCACAGTCCGGAAAACTGTTTTTT.

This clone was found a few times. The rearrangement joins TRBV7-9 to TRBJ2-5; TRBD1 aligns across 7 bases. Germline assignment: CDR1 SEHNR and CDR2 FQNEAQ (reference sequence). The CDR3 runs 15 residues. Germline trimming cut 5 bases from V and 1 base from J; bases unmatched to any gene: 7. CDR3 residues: CASSRSGTVQETQYF. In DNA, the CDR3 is TGTGCCAGCAGCCGGTCCGGGACAGTCCAAGAGACCCAGTACTTC.

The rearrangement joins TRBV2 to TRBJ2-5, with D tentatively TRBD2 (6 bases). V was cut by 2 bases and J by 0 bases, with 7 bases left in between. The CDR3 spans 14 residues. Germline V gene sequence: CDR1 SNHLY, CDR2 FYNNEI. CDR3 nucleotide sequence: TGTGCCAGCAGTGAAAGGGACTACCAAGAGACCCAGTACTTC. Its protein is CASSERDYQETQYF.

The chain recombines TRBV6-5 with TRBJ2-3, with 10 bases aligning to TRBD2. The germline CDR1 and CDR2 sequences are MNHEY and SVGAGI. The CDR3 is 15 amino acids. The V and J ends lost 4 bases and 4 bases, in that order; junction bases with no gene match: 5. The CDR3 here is CASSSRTSGPDTQYF. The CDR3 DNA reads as TGTGCCAGCAGTTCCCGGACTAGCGGACCAGATACGCAGTATTTT.

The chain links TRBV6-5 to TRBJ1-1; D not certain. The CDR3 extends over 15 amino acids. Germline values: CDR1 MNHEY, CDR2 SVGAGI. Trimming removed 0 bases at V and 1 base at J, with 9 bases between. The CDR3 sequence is CASSYSGQKNTEAFF. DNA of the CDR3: TGTGCCAGCAGTTACTCGGGCCAGAAGAACACTGAAGCTTTCTTT.

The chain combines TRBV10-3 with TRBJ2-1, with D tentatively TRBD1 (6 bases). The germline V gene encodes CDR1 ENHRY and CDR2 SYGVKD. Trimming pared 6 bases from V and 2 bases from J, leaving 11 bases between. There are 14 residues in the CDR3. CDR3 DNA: TGTGCCATCAGCGCGGACAGAACCTACAATGAGCAGTTCTTC. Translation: CAISADRTYNEQFF.

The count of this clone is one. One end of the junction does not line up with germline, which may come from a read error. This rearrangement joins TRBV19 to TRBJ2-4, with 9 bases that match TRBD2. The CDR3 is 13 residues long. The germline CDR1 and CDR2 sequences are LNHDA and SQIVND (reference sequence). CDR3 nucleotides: TGTGCCAGTAGTATAGACCCGGGACTAGCCGTGGCCTTC. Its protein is CASSIDPGLAVAF.

The CDR3 loop reads CASSVGGPDTQYF. DNA of the CDR3: TGTGCCAGCAGCGTAGGGGGGCCAGATACGCAGTATTTT. The rearrangement joins TRBV9 to TRBJ2-3, with D possibly being TRBD1 (6 bases). The CDR3 extends over 13 amino acids. Between the trimmed V and J ends, which lost 0 bases and 4 bases, there was a span of 6 bases. CDR1 is SGDLS, CDR2 YYNGEE, per germline. Variable domain in full (rest from reference TRBV9 and TRBJ2-3): DSGVTQTPKHLITATGQRVTLRCSPRSGDLSVYWYQQSLDQGLQFLIQYYNGEERAKGNILERFSAQQFPDLHSELNLSSLELGDSALYFCASSVGGPDTQYFGPGTRLTVL.

The CDR3 loop reads CASSSIRGLAGPNEQYF. In DNA form, the CDR3 reads TGTGCCAGCAGCTCTATAAGGGGGCTAGCGGGCCCTAACGAGCAGTACTTC. The J gene is TRBJ2-7, the V gene TRBV7-3; possibly TRBD2 for D (8 bases). Germline CDR1 reads SGHTA; CDR2 reads FQGTGA. This CDR3 contains 17 residues. Deletions cut 4 bases from V and 5 bases from J, with 24 bases between.

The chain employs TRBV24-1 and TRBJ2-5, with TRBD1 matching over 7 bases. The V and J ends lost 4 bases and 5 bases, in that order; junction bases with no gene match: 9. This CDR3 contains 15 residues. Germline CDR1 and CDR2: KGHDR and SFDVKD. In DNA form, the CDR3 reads TGTGCCACCAGTGACCCCGCACAGGGGTCGGAGACCCAGTACTTC. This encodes CATSDPAQGSETQYF.

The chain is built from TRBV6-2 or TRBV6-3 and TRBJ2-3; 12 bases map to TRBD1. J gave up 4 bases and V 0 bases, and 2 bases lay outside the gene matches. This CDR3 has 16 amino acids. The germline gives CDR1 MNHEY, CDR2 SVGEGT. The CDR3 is CASSYSGQGASDTQYF. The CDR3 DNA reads TGTGCCAGCAGTTACTCGGGACAGGGGGCTTCAGATACGCAGTATTTT.

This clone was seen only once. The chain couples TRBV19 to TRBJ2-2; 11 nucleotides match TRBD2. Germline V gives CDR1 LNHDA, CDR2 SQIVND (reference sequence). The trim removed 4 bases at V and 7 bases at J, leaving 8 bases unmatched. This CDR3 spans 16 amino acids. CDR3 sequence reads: CASSSGLAGGGGELFF. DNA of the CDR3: TGTGCCAGTAGTAGCGGTCTAGCGGGAGGCGGCGGGGAGCTGTTTTTT.

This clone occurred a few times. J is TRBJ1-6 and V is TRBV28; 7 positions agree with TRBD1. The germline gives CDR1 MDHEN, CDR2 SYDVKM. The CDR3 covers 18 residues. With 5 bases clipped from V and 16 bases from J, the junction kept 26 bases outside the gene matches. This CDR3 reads CASSPMGQSFRSPENLHF. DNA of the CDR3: TGTGCCAGCAGTCCTATGGGACAGTCTTTTAGGTCTCCAGAGAATCTCCACTTT.

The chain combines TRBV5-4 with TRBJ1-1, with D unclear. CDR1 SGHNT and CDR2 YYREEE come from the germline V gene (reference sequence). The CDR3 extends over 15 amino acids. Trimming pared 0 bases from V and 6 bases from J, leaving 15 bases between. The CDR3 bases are TGTGCCAGCAGCTTGGCCGGAGGGCTCTCCCCTGAAGCTTTCTTT. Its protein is CASSLAGGLSPEAFF.

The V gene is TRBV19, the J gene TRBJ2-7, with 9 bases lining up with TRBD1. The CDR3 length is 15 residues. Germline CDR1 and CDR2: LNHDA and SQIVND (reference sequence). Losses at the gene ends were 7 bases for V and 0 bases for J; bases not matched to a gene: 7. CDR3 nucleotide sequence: TGTGCCAGTACCCCCGGGACAGGGATCTCCTACGAGCAGTACTTC. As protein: CASTPGTGISYEQYF.

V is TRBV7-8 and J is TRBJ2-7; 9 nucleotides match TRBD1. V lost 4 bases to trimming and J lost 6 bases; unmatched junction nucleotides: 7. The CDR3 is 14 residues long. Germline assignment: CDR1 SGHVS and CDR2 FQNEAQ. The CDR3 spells CASSSLGQGSEQYF. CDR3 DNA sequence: TGTGCCAGCAGCTCCCTGGGACAGGGAAGCGAGCAGTACTTC.

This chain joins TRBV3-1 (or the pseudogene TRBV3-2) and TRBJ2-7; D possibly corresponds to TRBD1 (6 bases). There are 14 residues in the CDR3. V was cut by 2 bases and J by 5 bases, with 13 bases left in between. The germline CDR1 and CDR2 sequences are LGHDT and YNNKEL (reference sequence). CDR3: CASSQLRGRNEQYF. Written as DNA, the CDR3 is TGTGCCAGCAGCCAACTCAGGGGCAGGAACGAGCAGTACTTC.

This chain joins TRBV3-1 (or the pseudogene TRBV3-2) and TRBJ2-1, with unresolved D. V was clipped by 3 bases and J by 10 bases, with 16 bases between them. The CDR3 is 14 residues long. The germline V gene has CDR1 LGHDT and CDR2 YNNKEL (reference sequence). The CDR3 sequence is CASSQRLVNREQFF. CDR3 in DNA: TGTGCCAGCAGCCAGAGGTTAGTTAATAGAGAGCAGTTCTTC.

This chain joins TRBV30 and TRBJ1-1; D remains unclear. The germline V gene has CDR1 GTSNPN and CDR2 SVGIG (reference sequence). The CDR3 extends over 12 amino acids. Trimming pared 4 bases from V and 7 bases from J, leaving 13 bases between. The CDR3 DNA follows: TGTGCCTGGACCCCGTGGTCAGATGAAGCTTTCTTT. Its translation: CAWTPWSDEAFF. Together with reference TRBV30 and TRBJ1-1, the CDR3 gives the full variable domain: SQTIHQWPATLVQPVGSPLSLECTVEGTSNPNLYWYRQAAGRGLQLLFYSVGIGQISSEVPQNLSASRPQDRQFILSSKKLLLSDSGFYLCAWTPWSDEAFFGQGTRLTVV.